This T cell receptor beta chain stems from a study of long-term antiretroviral therapy in people with HIV. Broader study findings: Within the repertoire, clones expanded before ART were dominant at all time points. Patients on ART gained diversity, which nonetheless stayed below transplant donor controls.

This was the immunoSEQ v3.0 assay at survey level. Here immunoSEQ multiplex PCR was the method, and the copy in TCRdb shows in-frame clones only, minus some. This table has roughly 28,000 clones, 91% appearing once. The CDR3 loop spans 13 amino acids. Trimming pared 5 bases from V and 4 bases from J, leaving 11 bases between. CDR1 is SEHNR, CDR2 FQNEAQ, per germline (reference sequence). Concerning this clone itself: Its antigen remains unidentified.

This chain links TRBV7-9 with TRBJ1-2; a possible D gene is TRBD1 (6 bases). The source of this sequence is a man younger than 35 with HIV. The material was unsorted PBMCs, obtained 3.1 years after starting antiretroviral therapy. CDR3 DNA sequence: TGTGCCAGCAGCCACAGGGAACTCTATGGCTACACCTTC. Amino acids: CASSHRELYGYTF.